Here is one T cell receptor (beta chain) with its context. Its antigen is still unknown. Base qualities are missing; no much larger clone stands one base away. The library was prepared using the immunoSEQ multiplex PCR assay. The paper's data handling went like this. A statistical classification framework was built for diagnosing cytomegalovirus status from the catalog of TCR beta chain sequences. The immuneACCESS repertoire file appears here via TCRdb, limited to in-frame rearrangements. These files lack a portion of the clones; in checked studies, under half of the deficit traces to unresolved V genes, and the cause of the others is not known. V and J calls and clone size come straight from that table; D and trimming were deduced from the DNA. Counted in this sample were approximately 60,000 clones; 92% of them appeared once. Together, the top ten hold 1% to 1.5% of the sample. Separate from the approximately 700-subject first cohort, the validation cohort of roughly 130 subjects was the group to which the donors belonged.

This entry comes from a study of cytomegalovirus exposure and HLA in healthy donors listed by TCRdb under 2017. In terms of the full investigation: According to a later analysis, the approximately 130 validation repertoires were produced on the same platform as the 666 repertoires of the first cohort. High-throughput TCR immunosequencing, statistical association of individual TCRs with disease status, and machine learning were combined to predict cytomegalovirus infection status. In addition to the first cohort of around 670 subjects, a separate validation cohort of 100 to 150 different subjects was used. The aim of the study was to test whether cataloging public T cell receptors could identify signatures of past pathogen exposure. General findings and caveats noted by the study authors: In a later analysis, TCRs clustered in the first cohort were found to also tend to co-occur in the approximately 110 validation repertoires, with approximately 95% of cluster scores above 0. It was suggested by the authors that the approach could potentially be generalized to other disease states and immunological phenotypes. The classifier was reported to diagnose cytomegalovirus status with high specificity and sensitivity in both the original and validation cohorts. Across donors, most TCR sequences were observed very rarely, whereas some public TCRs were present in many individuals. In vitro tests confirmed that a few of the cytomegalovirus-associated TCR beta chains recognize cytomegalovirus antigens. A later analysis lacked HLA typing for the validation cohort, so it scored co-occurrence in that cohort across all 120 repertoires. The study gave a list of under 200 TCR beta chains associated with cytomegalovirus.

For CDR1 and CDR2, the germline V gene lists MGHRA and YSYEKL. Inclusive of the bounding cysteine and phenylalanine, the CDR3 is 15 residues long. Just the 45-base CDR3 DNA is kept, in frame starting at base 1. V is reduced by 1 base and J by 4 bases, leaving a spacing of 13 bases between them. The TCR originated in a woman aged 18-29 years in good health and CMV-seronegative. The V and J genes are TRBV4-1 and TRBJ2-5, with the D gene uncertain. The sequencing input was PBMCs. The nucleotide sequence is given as TGCGCCAGCAGCCAAGTATATTTTGTATCAGAGACCCAGTACTTC. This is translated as CASSQVYFVSETQYF.